A single sample is the source of the 2 T cell receptor beta chains below, sequenced in a study of T cell changes during pregnancy in multiple sclerosis. Sequencing was performed with immunoSEQ multiplex PCR; in TCRdb, only in-frame clones are kept and a portion is missing. The sample has roughly 100,000 clones; less than 95% are singletons. Source: peripheral blood, taken before pregnancy. The receptors stem from a female donor with multiple sclerosis, enrolled in a pregnancy study.

Only one count was recorded for this clone. The gene calls are TRBV11-2 and TRBJ1-6; 8 positions match TRBD1. V was pared by 6 bases and J by 7 bases, with 8 bases of the junction left unmatched. Germline CDR1 and CDR2: SGHAT and FQNNGV. The length of the CDR3 is 15 residues. The CDR3 region has the DNA TGTGCCAGCAGTGGGACAGGAACCTCGAATTCACCCCTCCACTTT. It translates to CASSGTGTSNSPLHF.

The J gene is TRBJ2-7, the V gene TRBV4-1; TRBD1 agrees at 7 bases. CDR1 and CDR2 from the germline V gene are MGHRA and YSYEKL. The CDR3 has 16 amino acids. V lost 0 bases and J lost 2; bases outside the gene matches: 7. DNA of the CDR3: TGCGCCAGCAGCCAAGATCAGGACAGGTTAACCTACGAGCAGTACTTC. It encodes CASSQDQDRLTYEQYF.